Reported below is one T cell receptor beta chain. Its target antigen remains unknown. No quality values exist for individual bases; no much larger clone is one base distant. From its cysteine to its phenylalanine, the CDR3 spans 12 amino acids. The read is trimmed to its CDR3 DNA, 36 bases read in frame from base 1. The CDR1 and CDR2 encoded by the germline V gene (reference sequence) are LNHDA and SQIVND. V sheds 3 bases and J sheds 0 bases, leaving 2 bases between their ends. These data originate in a study of control samples from healthy donors and cancer patients (dated by TCRdb to 2020 to 2022). Library generation was performed with the immunoSEQ multiplex PCR assay. Sourced from immuneACCESS, this table was stored by TCRdb with only in-frame sequences that have V and J called. A share of the clones is absent; for the studies checked, an unresolved V gene accounts for under half, and the remainder has no known explanation. Within this sample are approximately 86,000 clones, with 85% to 95% of them counted one time only. The ten largest clonotypes hold around 1.5% of the sample.

Sequencing was performed on blood. Recombination linked TRBV19 to TRBJ1-2, with no D gene named confidently. The source is a woman between 25 and 40 years old in good health. The nucleotides read TGTGCCAGTAGTATCACTAACTATGGCTACACCTTC. Its protein product is CASSITNYGYTF.